Shown below are 13 T cell receptor beta chains from a single sample sequenced in a study of OX40 agonist ivuxolimab in advanced cancers. The library was built by means of the immunoSEQ multiplex PCR assay. This is the immuneACCESS table as TCRdb keeps it, with only in-frame sequences that have V and J called. A part of the clones is gone; compared with another copy, unresolved V genes explain less than half, and the rest is unexplained. This sample is represented by over 75,000 clones; approximately 94% of them were singletons. The top ten clones comprise around 2.5% of the sample. The starting material was CD4+ or CD8+ T cells sorted from blood, obtained in a trial of the OX40 agonist ivuxolimab. These receptors all stem from an adult with an advanced solid tumor such as melanoma, head and neck, liver or kidney cancer.

The chain uses TRBV7-9 and TRBJ1-1; D is unresolved. V was trimmed by 5 bases and J by 1 base, leaving 8 bases between them. CDR3 size: 13 residues. Looked up from germline, CDR1 is SEHNR and CDR2 is FQNEAQ (reference sequence). CDR3 sequence: CASSRRENTEAFF. The CDR3 DNA follows: TGTGCCAGCAGCCGACGTGAGAACACTGAAGCTTTCTTT. Full variable domain (rest looked up from reference TRBV7-9 and TRBJ1-1): DTGVSQNPRHKITKRGQNVTFRCDPISEHNRLYWYRQTLGQGPEFLTYFQNEAQLEKSRLLSDRFSAERPKGSFSTLEIQRTEQGDSAMYLCASSRRENTEAFFGQGTRLTVV.

The chain uses TRBV27 and TRBJ2-5; 9 nucleotides agree with TRBD2. TRBJ2-7 matches the DNA end more closely, so the J call is doubtful. The CDR3 runs to 15 residues. CDR1 and CDR2 from the germline V gene are MNHEY and SMNVEV (reference sequence). Written as DNA, the CDR3 is TGTGCCAGCAGTTTAAGCGGGGGGAGCTCCTACGAGCAGTACTTC. This codes for CASSLSGGSSYEQYF.

This clone was observed a handful of times. This sequence joins TRBV28 and TRBJ1-2; D may be TRBD1 (5 bases). The ends were cut back, 4 bases at V and 8 bases at J, with 14 bases in the middle. This CDR3 is 13 amino acids long. Germline loops: CDR1 MDHEN, CDR2 SYDVKM. The CDR3 nucleotides read TGTGCCAGCAGTTCCGGCAGGGTAGGCGGCTACACCTTC. Translation gives CASSSGRVGGYTF.

The chain employs TRBV5-5 and TRBJ1-6; no definite D call. CDR1 and CDR2 from the germline V gene are SGHKS and YYEKEE (reference sequence). This CDR3 spans 15 amino acids. Between the trimmed V and J ends, which lost 3 bases and 5 bases, there was a span of 12 bases. CDR3 region: CASSSGFGDNSPLHF. CDR3 coding DNA: TGTGCCAGCAGCTCCGGTTTCGGCGATAATTCACCCCTCCACTTT.

The table lists this clone with a few counts. V is TRBV19 and J is TRBJ1-5; D not resolved. The CDR3 loop spans 12 amino acids. CDR1 is LNHDA, CDR2 SQIVND, per germline (reference sequence). Trimming shortened V by 3 bases and J by 6 bases, and 6 bases separated the two germline ends. In DNA form, the CDR3 reads TGTGCCAGTAGTATTGAGCGTCAGCCCCAGCATTTT. Translated: CASSIERQPQHF.

This sequence joins TRBV7-8 and TRBJ1-5; D is unclear. Germline V CDR1 and CDR2: SGHVS, FQNEAQ. V lost 5 bases to trimming and J lost 4 bases, with 18 bases between them. This CDR3 spans 16 amino acids. CDR3 nucleotides: TGTGCCAGCAGCCAAACTACAGTGGCTTTTAATCAGCCCCAGCATTTT. Translated, it gives CASSQTTVAFNQPQHF.

The chain links TRBV19 to TRBJ2-3, with D tentatively TRBD1 (6 bases). The CDR3 length is 18 residues. V lost 6 bases to trimming and J lost 2 bases, with 24 bases between them. Germline CDR1 is LNHDA and CDR2 is SQIVND (reference sequence). The CDR3: CASSKGVTRIGHTDTQYF. CDR3 nucleotides: TGTGCCAGTAGCAAGGGGGTTACTAGAATAGGACACACAGATACGCAGTATTTT.

There are a few counts of this clone. The J gene is TRBJ1-1, the V gene TRBV29-1; D gene ambiguous. The CDR3 is 11 amino acids. Per germline, CDR1 SQVTM and CDR2 ANQGSEA. V was cut by 7 bases and J by 0 bases, with 6 bases left in between. CDR3 sequence reads: CSAVLNTEAFF. The CDR3, as DNA: TGCAGCGCCGTCCTGAACACTGAAGCTTTCTTT.

DNA for the CDR3: TGCAGCGTTGATGGTGAAGCTTTCTTT. Encoded protein: CSVDGEAFF. J is TRBJ1-1 and V is TRBV29-1; no clear D gene. The length of the CDR3 is 9 residues. Germline V gene sequence: CDR1 SQVTM, CDR2 ANQGSEA. V dropped 3 bases and J dropped 7 bases, with 3 bases sitting between them.

The V call is TRBV7-6, the J call TRBJ2-2; D perhaps matches TRBD2 (5 bases). With 7 bases removed from V and 6 bases from J, the gap between germline ends came to 15 bases. The V gene's germline CDR1 is SGHVS and CDR2 FNYEAQ. The CDR3 runs 14 residues. CDR3 DNA: TGTGCCAGCACCGAAAGGGAGTACGCCGGGGAGCTGTTTTTT. Protein: CASTEREYAGELFF. Supplemented by reference TRBV7-6 and TRBJ2-2, the full variable domain reads GAGVSQSPRYKVTKRGQDVALRCDPISGHVSLYWYRQALGQGPEFLTYFNYEAQQDKSGLPNDRFSAERPEGSISTLTIQRTEQRDSAMYRCASTEREYAGELFFGEGSRLTVL.

CDR3 loop: CASSHIGGQGDIQYF. CDR3 in DNA: TGCGCCAGCAGCCATATCGGGGGGCAGGGGGACATTCAGTACTTC. The chain has TRBV4-1 and TRBJ2-4; D assignment may be TRBD1 or TRBD2 (7 bases each). V lost 3 bases, J lost 8 bases, and 17 bases lay in between. In germline, CDR1 is MGHRA, CDR2 YSYEKL. This CDR3 contains 15 residues.

This chain links TRBV19 with TRBJ2-5; 11 bases are shared with TRBD2. The junction had 14 bases not matched to a gene; V was cut back by 9 bases and J by 2 bases. The CDR3 consists of 17 residues. Germline CDR1 reads LNHDA; CDR2 reads SQIVND (reference sequence). In DNA, the CDR3 is TGTGCCAGCCCCGGACGGCCTAGCGGGGGGATACAAGAGACCCAGTACTTC. Amino acid sequence: CASPGRPSGGIQETQYF.

This chain joins TRBV6-5 and TRBJ1-1; D is unclear. In germline, CDR1 is MNHEY, CDR2 SVGAGI. V gave up 2 bases and J gave up 3 bases, with 7 bases separating them. This CDR3 contains 13 residues. CDR3 sequence (DNA): TGTGCCAGCAGTTACGAGTGGGACACTGAAGCTTTCTTT. This translates into CASSYEWDTEAFF.